What follows are 3 T cell receptor beta chains derived from one specimen sequenced in a study of cytomegalovirus exposure and HLA in healthy donors. Using immunoSEQ multiplex PCR, the repertoire was profiled, and TCRdb retains in-frame clones only, with some absent. The sample includes nearly 80,000 clones, over 85% of them seen just once. Sequenced material: PBMCs. All receptors come from a woman in her twenties or thirties in good health and CMV-seronegative.

The chain recombines TRBV7-2 with TRBJ2-7; the D is unclear. Looked up from germline, CDR1 is SGHTA and CDR2 is FQGNSA. The germline V and J ends were trimmed by 1 base and 2 bases, with 9 bases remaining between them. The CDR3 runs 14 residues. The CDR3 DNA sequence: TGTGCCAGCAGCTTAGGGCCAGGCGCCTACGAGCAGTACTTC. It translates to CASSLGPGAYEQYF.

V and J are TRBV5-4 and TRBJ2-6, with a tentative D call TRBD2 (6 bases). V shed 6 bases and J shed 0 bases, with 19 bases lying between them. Germline values: CDR1 SGHNT, CDR2 YYREEE (reference sequence). The CDR3 is 18 residues long. The CDR3 protein is CASTSGGLPSSGANVLTF. The CDR3 DNA reads as TGTGCCAGCACCTCCGGGGGACTGCCGAGCTCTGGGGCCAACGTCCTGACTTTC.

V is TRBV30 and J is TRBJ1-6, with TRBD1 as a possible D gene (5 bases). The germline V gene encodes CDR1 GTSNPN and CDR2 SVGIG (reference sequence). The CDR3 is 15 amino acids. V lost 2 bases to trimming and J lost 5 bases, with 13 bases between them. The CDR3 DNA reads as TGTGCCTGGAGTTCGAAAGGGGCAGATAATTCACCCCTCCACTTT. Its translation: CAWSSKGADNSPLHF.